The source of this T cell receptor beta chain is a study of cytomegalovirus exposure and HLA in healthy donors. CDR1 is MGHRA, CDR2 YSYEKL, per germline. Trimming cost V 2 bases and J 0 bases, with 11 bases left between them. The CDR3 loop spans 16 amino acids. Findings and caveats of the study: Later, an analysis showed that TCR beta chains associated with HLA were more clonally expanded than others that were equally common. Sequencing depth across donors, presence/absence analyses assumed, was roughly uniform.

To note about this clone: Its antigen remains unknown.

PCR was performed using 60 Vbeta and 13 Jbeta primers. Using immunoSEQ multiplex PCR, the repertoire was profiled, and TCRdb retains in-frame clones only, with some absent. The repertoire consists of over 85,000 clones, with around 68% occurring once and the leading ten covering around 4.8%. Sequenced sample: PBMCs. The chain recombines TRBV4-1 with TRBJ2-1; D is possibly TRBD1 (5 bases). The TCR was taken from a human donor in good health. The CDR3 region has the DNA TGCGCCAGCAGCCAACTGGACATCCTCTCCTACAATGAGCAGTTCTTC. It is translated as CASSQLDILSYNEQFF.